This note documents a single TCR beta chain sequence. Its antigen is not identified. Template switching by 5'RACE with UMIs generated the TCR beta cDNA. TCRdb re-called the 5' RACE reads and catalogs CDR3 proteins one per entry, DNA excluded. The table for this sample gives 350,000 to 500,000 distinct CDR3 sequences. Germline V gives CDR1 SNHLY, CDR2 FYNNEI. This CDR3 contains 16 residues. This entry belongs to a study of T cells expressing NK-cell markers. The overall study: Sequencing of TCR beta repertoires drew on sorted CD3+CD56+NKG2C+, CD3+CD56+NKG2C- and CD3+CD56-NKG2C+ T cells. Overall study results and limits: These clonotypes additionally ranked first within the CD3+CD56-NKG2C+ fraction of a few donors. Dominant NKG2C+ clonotypes made up roughly 1.0-8% of CD8+ T cells in more than 5 donors.

The sequence derives from a woman aged 18-69 years in good health. The rearrangement joins TRBV2 to TRBJ2-3; TCRdb picks TRBD2, but there is no DNA to check that call. The source material was blood T cells: a sorted CD56 or NKG2C T cell subset, CD4+ or CD8+ T cells, or bulk PBMC T cells (not recorded which). This CDR3 reads CASLTPRTSGADTQYF.